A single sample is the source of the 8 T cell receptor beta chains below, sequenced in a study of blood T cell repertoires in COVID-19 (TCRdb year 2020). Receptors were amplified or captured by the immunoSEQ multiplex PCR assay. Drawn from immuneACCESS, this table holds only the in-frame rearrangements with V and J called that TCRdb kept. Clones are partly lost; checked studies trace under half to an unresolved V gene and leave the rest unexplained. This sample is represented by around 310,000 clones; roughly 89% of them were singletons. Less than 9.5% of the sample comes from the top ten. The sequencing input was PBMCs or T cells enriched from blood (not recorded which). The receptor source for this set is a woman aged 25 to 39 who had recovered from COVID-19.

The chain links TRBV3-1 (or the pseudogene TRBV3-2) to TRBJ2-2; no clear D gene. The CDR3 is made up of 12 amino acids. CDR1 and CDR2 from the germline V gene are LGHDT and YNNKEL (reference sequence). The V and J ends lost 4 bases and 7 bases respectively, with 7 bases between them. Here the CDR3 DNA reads TGTGCCAGCAGCCCGAGATTCGGGGAGCTGTTTTTT. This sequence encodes CASSPRFGELFF.

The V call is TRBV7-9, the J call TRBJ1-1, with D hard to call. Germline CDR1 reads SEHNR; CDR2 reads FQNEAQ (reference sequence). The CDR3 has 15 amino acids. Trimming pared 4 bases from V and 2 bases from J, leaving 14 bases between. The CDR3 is CASSSLNLKNTEAFF. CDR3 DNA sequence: TGTGCCAGCAGCTCCCTAAACTTGAAAAACACTGAAGCTTTCTTT.

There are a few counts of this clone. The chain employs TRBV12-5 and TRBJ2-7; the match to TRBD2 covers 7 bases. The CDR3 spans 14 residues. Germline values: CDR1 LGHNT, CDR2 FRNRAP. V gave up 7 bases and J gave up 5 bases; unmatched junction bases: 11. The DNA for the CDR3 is TGTGCTAGTGCGACCTGGCGGGAGATTAACGAGCAGTACTTC. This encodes CASATWREINEQYF.

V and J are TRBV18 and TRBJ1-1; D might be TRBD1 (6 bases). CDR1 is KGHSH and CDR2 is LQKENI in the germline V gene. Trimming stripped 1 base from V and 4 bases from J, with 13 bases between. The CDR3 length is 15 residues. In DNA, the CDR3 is TGTGCCAGCTCACCACAGGACAGCAGTGCCACTGAAGCTTTCTTT. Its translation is CASSPQDSSATEAFF.

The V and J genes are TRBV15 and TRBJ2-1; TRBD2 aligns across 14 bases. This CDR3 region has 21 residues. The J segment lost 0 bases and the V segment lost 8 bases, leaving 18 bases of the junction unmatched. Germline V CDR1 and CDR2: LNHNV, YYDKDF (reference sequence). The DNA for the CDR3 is TGTGCCACCCGAGAAGGGACTAGCGGGAGTCGTTACCCGAGCTCCTACAATGAGCAGTTCTTC. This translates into CATREGTSGSRYPSSYNEQFF.

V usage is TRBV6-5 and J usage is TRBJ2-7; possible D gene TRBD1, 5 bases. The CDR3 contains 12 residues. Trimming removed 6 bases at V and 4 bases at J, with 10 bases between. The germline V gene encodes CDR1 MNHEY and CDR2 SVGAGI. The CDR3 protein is CASSLDRYEQYF. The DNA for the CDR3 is TGTGCCAGCAGCCTTGACAGATACGAGCAGTACTTC.

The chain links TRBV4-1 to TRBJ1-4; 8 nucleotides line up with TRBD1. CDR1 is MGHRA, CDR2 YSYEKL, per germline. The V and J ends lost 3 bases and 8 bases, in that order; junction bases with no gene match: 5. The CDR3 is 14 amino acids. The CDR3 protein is CASSQLTGDEKLFF. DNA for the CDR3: TGCGCCAGCAGCCAGCTGACAGGGGACGAAAAACTGTTTTTT.

CDR3 residues: CASSLLYGQLRETQYF. CDR3 sequence (DNA): TGTGCCAGCAGCTTACTATATGGACAATTGAGAGAGACCCAGTACTTC. This chain links TRBV7-3 with TRBJ2-5, with D possibly matching TRBD1 (5 bases). This CDR3 spans 16 amino acids. V lost 2 bases to trimming and J lost 4 bases, with 17 bases between them. Germline V gene lookup returns CDR1 SGHTA and CDR2 FQGTGA.